This TCR beta chain was sequenced during a study of T cell changes during pregnancy in multiple sclerosis. This clone appeared once. TCRdb keeps only in-frame clones here, not all; method: immunoSEQ multiplex PCR. The table includes 35,000 to 50,000 clones, almost 90% detected once. The specimen comprised peripheral blood, sampled in the second trimester of pregnancy. The sequence was obtained from a female donor in good health, enrolled as a control in a pregnancy study.

CDR3 amino acids: CASSPGQGGQPQHF. The DNA for the CDR3 is TGTGCCAGCAGCCCCGGACAGGGAGGTCAGCCCCAGCATTTT. The chain has TRBV25-1 and TRBJ1-5; 8 nucleotides agree with TRBD1. The J segment lost 6 bases and the V segment lost 6 bases, leaving 7 bases of the junction unmatched. This CDR3 region has 14 residues. Germline lookup yields CDR1 MGHDK and CDR2 SYGVNS.